The 10 T cell receptor beta chains given below trace back to one sample, sequenced in a study of T cells expressing NK-cell markers (dated by TCRdb to about 2020). The method behind the library was 5' RACE. Sequencer: Illumina HiSeq 2000. TCRdb reprocessed the reads, reporting each CDR3 protein sequence once and no DNA. This sample's table lists over 120,000 distinct CDR3 sequences. 10% to 15% of the sample goes to the ten largest clones. What was sequenced was blood T cells: a sorted CD56 or NKG2C T cell subset, CD4+ or CD8+ T cells, or bulk PBMC T cells (not recorded which). These receptors came from a man aged 18-30 years in good health. Donor details come from another sample of the same person, matched by shared clones.

The chain couples TRBV21-1 to TRBJ2-6; without DNA, the TCRdb call of TRBD1 cannot be checked. TRBV21-1 is labeled a pseudogene. The CDR3 has 20 amino acids. CDR3: CASSKEGYRSKRCGANVLTF.

The CDR3 region is CASSLTGPSAYNEQFF. V and J are TRBV5-1 and TRBJ2-1; TCRdb selects TRBD2, and the lack of DNA leaves this call unchecked. The CDR3 spans 16 residues. Germline CDR1 SGHRS, CDR2 YFSETQ.

This chain connects TRBV5-6 to TRBJ2-3; TCRdb lists TRBD2, though no DNA is available to test this call. Per germline, CDR1 SGHDT and CDR2 YYEEEE. This CDR3 is built from 14 residues. This CDR3 is CATLAGGITDTQYF. Full variable domain (missing parts from reference TRBV5-6 and TRBJ2-3): DAGVTQSPTHLIKTRGQQVTLRCSPKSGHDTVSWYQQALGQGPQFIFQYYEEEERQRGNFPDRFSGHQFPNYSSELNVNALLLGDSALYLCATLAGGITDTQYFGPGTRLTVL.

The chain carries TRBV7-9 and TRBJ2-5. The V gene's germline CDR1 is SEHNR and CDR2 FQNEAQ (reference sequence). CDR3 size: 13 residues. CDR3 protein: CASSLSLVETQYF.

The rearrangement uses TRBV27 and TRBJ2-1; TCRdb's D gene call, TRBD2, goes unchecked for lack of DNA. The CDR3 length is 17 residues. Germline V gene data show CDR1 as MNHEY and CDR2 as SMNVEV (reference sequence). The CDR3 here is CASSLTGGTSGIHEQFF.

The V and J genes are TRBV11-2 and TRBJ2-1; TCRdb outputs TRBD2, but without DNA this stays unchecked. The germline CDR1 and CDR2 sequences are SGHAT and FQNNGV. The CDR3 totals 13 residues. The CDR3 here is CASWEAGGNEQFF.

J is TRBJ2-7 and V is TRBV15; the D call of TRBD1 rests on TCRdb alone, since no DNA is present to check it. The V gene's germline CDR1 is LNHNV and CDR2 YYDKDF (reference sequence). The CDR3 has 16 residues. This chain's CDR3 is CATSGEIGRGLYEQYF.

The J gene is TRBJ2-2, the V gene TRBV24-1; checking the TCRdb D call of TRBD1 is not possible without DNA. The germline V gene encodes CDR1 KGHDR and CDR2 SFDVKD. The CDR3 contains 16 residues. The CDR3 sequence: CATSDSGQINTGELFF.

The rearrangement uses TRBV4-1 and TRBJ1-5. Per germline, CDR1 MGHRA and CDR2 YSYEKL. CDR3 length: 15 residues. The CDR3 spells CASSWGLSSNQPQHF.

The V gene is TRBV29-1, the J gene TRBJ1-1. The CDR3 is 13 residues long. The germline V gene encodes CDR1 SQVTM and CDR2 ANQGSEA. The CDR3 reads CSDGLGPNTEAFF. Filled out from reference TRBV29-1 and TRBJ1-1, the complete variable domain reads SAVISQKPSRDICQRGTSLTIQCQVDSQVTMMFWYRQQPGQSLTLIATANQGSEATYESGFVIDKFPISRPNLTFSTLTVSNMSPEDSSIYLCSDGLGPNTEAFFGQGTRLTVV.